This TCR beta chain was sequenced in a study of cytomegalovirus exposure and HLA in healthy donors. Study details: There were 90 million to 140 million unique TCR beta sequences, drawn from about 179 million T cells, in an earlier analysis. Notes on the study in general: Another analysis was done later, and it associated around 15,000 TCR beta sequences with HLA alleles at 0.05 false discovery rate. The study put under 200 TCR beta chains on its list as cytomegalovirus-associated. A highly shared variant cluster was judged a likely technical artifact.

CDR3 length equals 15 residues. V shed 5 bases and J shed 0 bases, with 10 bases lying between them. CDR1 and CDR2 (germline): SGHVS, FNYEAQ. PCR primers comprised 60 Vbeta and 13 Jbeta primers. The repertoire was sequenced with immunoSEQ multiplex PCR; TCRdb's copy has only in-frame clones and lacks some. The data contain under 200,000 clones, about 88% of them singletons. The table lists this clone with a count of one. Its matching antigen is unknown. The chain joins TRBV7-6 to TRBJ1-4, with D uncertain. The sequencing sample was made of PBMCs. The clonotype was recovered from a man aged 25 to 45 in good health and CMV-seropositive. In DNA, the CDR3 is TGTGCCAGCAGCCGTCAGGATGCAACTAATGAAAAACTGTTTTTT. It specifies CASSRQDATNEKLFF.